The clone carrying this T cell receptor (beta chain) appeared a few times. The CDR3 has 15 amino acids. Trimming took 4 bases from V and 2 from J; bases not matched to a gene: 4. Germline V gene lookup returns CDR1 SGHDN and CDR2 FVKESK. These data belong to a study of blood T cell repertoires in COVID-19. Study context: In each case, the material was cDNA or gDNA derived from T cells, B-cell-depleted T cells, or PBMCs.

Allocation to cohorts depended on clinical history reported by the participants. Data came from immunoSEQ multiplex PCR; TCRdb stores just in-frame clones and leaves some out. This table has about 320,000 clones, under 90% appearing once. The genes are TRBV14 and TRBJ2-3; 9 bases are a match to TRBD1. This TCR came from a man in his 60s who had recovered from COVID-19. The sequenced material came from PBMCs or T cells enriched from blood (not recorded which). CDR3 loop: CASSPYRGPTDTQYF. The CDR3 DNA follows: TGTGCCAGCAGCCCATACAGGGGGCCCACAGATACGCAGTATTTT.